Given below is one T cell receptor beta chain in context. Its matching antigen is unknown. The V end lost 3 bases, the J end lost 14 bases, and 17 bases lay between the germline ends. The CDR3 is 13 amino acids. Germline V gene sequence: CDR1 MNHNS, CDR2 SASEGT. Profiled with immunoSEQ multiplex PCR; TCRdb holds only in-frame clones, not every one. The table records some 74,000 clones, roughly 90% of them present only once. These data come from a study of OX40 agonist ivuxolimab in advanced cancers. The overall study: Age averaged about 62 years (range roughly 23 to 79), and 80% to 90% were male.

Broader study findings: Doses of 0.1 to 3.0 mg/kg were accompanied by clonal expansion of CD4+ and CD8+ blood T cells by week 6. Low normalized T-cell clonal expansion was also seen in some nonresponders.

This clonotype was sampled from an adult with an advanced solid tumor such as melanoma, head and neck, liver or kidney cancer. V is TRBV6-1 and J is TRBJ2-1, with D unclear. The source material was CD4+ or CD8+ T cells sorted from blood, sampled in a trial of the OX40 agonist ivuxolimab. This chain's CDR3 is CASSEMEGRREFF. In DNA form, the CDR3 reads TGTGCCAGCAGTGAGATGGAAGGACGTAGGGAGTTCTTC.